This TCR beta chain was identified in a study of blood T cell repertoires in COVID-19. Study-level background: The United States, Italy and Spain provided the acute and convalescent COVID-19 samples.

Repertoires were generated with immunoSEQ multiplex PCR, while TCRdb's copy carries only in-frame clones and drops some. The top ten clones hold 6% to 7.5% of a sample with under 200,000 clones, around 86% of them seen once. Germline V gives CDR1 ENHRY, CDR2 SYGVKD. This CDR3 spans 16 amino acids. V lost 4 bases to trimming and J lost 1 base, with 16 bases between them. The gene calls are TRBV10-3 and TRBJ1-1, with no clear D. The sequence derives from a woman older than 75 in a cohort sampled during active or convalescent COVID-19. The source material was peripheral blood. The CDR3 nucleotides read TGTGCCATCAGTGTATTTAGGGTCAGCGGGAACACTGAAGCTTTCTTT. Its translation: CAISVFRVSGNTEAFF.